This entry is about one TCR beta chain. The junction departs from germline at one end; a sequencing error may be responsible. This entry belongs to a study of blood T cells in healthy people across ages. The CDR3 has 12 residues. Sample-barcoded 5' priming and a J-beta primer mix drove a second PCR of about 7 to 12 cycles. TCRdb itself ran the 5' RACE reads through MiXCR, one entry per CDR3 protein. The sample has about 780,000 distinct CDR3 sequences; 46% are singletons. The receptor was derived from a man older than 75 in good health. Sequences were obtained from blood. The chain has TRBV12-3 or TRBV12-4 and TRBJ2-7; no firm D call. CDR3: CASSLSGYEQCF. Written as DNA, the CDR3 is TGTGCCAGCAGTTTATCCGGCTACGAGCAGTGCTTC.